The 30 T cell receptor beta chains reported below all come from one sample, sequenced in a study of OX40 agonist ivuxolimab in advanced cancers. Sequencing was performed with immunoSEQ multiplex PCR; in TCRdb, only in-frame clones are kept and a portion is missing. The sample has around 80,000 clones; about 93% are singletons. Specimen: CD4+ or CD8+ T cells sorted from blood, collected in a trial of the OX40 agonist ivuxolimab. The receptors were gathered from an adult with an advanced solid tumor such as melanoma, head and neck, liver or kidney cancer.

V usage is TRBV19 and J usage is TRBJ2-7, with 7 nucleotides matching TRBD1. CDR1 is LNHDA and CDR2 is SQIVND in the germline V gene (reference sequence). The CDR3 runs 15 residues. The V and J ends lost 1 base and 0 bases, in that order; junction bases with no gene match: 3. As DNA, the CDR3 is TGTGCCAGTAGTATAGCGGGGACAGACTCCTACGAGCAGTACTTC. Amino acids: CASSIAGTDSYEQYF.

The CDR3 loop is CASSLWRDRGETQYF. In DNA, the CDR3 is TGTGCCAGCAGCTTGTGGCGGGACAGGGGAGAGACCCAGTACTTC. The chain joins TRBV7-9 to TRBJ2-5, with 10 bases identical to TRBD1. Germline CDR1 SEHNR, CDR2 FQNEAQ (reference sequence). Trimming at V came to 3 bases and at J to 4 bases, leaving 5 bases not matched to a gene. The length of the CDR3 is 15 residues.

The chain carries TRBV5-1 and TRBJ1-5, with unresolved D. The V gene lost 1 base and the J gene lost 1 base, with 6 bases spanning the gap. Per germline, CDR1 SGHRS and CDR2 YFSETQ. The CDR3 consists of 14 residues. The CDR3 DNA follows: TGCGCCAGCAGCTTGCTCGGGAGCAATCAGCCCCAGCATTTT. Translating it yields CASSLLGSNQPQHF.

This clone was counted between two and nine times. The chain uses TRBV10-2 and TRBJ2-3; D may correspond to TRBD1 or TRBD2 (5 bases each). The CDR3 sequence is 16 residues long. Trimming shortened V by 6 bases and J by 1 base, and 17 bases separated the two germline ends. CDR1 and CDR2 from the germline V gene are WSHSY and SAAADI. The CDR3 DNA reads as TGCGCCAGCAGCCTCGGGACCTCTCAGCGCACAGATACGCAGTATTTT. Translation: CASSLGTSQRTDTQYF.

The gene calls are TRBV11-2 and TRBJ1-2; D might be TRBD1 (5 bases). The CDR3 loop spans 15 amino acids. CDR1 and CDR2 from the germline V gene are SGHAT and FQNNGV. V was cut by 5 bases and J by 4 bases, with 17 bases left in between. CDR3 amino acids: CASSPRGQLLYGYTF. Written as DNA, the CDR3 is TGTGCCAGCAGCCCCCGGGGCCAATTGCTCTATGGCTACACCTTC.

The V and J genes are TRBV6-6 and TRBJ1-2; no definite D call. The germline V gene encodes CDR1 MNHNY and CDR2 SVGAGI (reference sequence). V lost 6 bases to trimming and J lost 3 bases, with 11 bases between them. CDR3 length: 13 amino acids. The CDR3 loop reads CASRGSMDYGYTF. In DNA, the CDR3 is TGTGCCAGCAGGGGATCGATGGACTATGGCTACACCTTC.

The gene calls are TRBV11-2 and TRBJ2-1; D unresolved. This CDR3 has 13 residues. Trimming removed 2 bases at V and 10 bases at J, with 12 bases between. Germline CDR1 is SGHAT and CDR2 is FQNNGV. The CDR3 DNA sequence: TGTGCCAGCAGCTTATCTGACCCCGCCGAGCAGTTCTTC. Amino acid sequence: CASSLSDPAEQFF. The full variable domain, its missing parts supplied by reference TRBV11-2 and TRBJ2-1, is EAGVAQSPRYKIIEKRQSVAFWCNPISGHATLYWYQQILGQGPKLLIQFQNNGVVDDSQLPKDRFSAERLKGVDSTLKIQPAKLEDSAVYLCASSLSDPAEQFFGPGTRLTVL.

This sequence joins TRBV9 and TRBJ2-1, with TRBD2 matching over 10 bases. Germline trimming cut 0 bases from V and 6 bases from J; bases unmatched to any gene: 9. The CDR3 is 17 residues long. Germline CDR1 is SGDLS and CDR2 is YYNGEE. CDR3 residues: CASSVGLAGTRGNEQFF. CDR3 nucleotides: TGTGCCAGCAGCGTAGGACTAGCGGGTACCAGGGGCAATGAGCAGTTCTTC.

CDR3 sequence reads: CASTTTGWSEAFF. DNA of the CDR3: TGTGCCAGCACCACGACAGGGTGGTCTGAAGCTTTCTTT. The chain carries TRBV6-6 and TRBJ1-1; 7 bases match TRBD1. CDR3 length: 13 residues. V shed 7 bases and J 6 bases; nucleotides not matched to a gene: 8. CDR1 and CDR2 (germline): MNHNY, SVGAGI (reference sequence).

The gene calls are TRBV4-3 and TRBJ2-1, with unresolved D. V lost 4 bases and J 0 bases, leaving 16 bases between the germline ends. The CDR3 loop spans 17 amino acids. Germline-derived CDR1 and CDR2 are LGHNA and YSLEER. The CDR3 sequence is CASSPDSVASSYNEQFF. The CDR3 DNA reads TGCGCCAGCAGCCCAGACTCCGTCGCTAGCTCCTACAATGAGCAGTTCTTC.

This chain links TRBV6-5 with TRBJ2-4; the D is unclear. Trimming cost V 0 bases and J 1 base, with 7 bases left between them. The germline V gene has CDR1 MNHEY and CDR2 SVGAGI. This CDR3 comprises 15 residues. The CDR3: CASSYSNGAKNIQYF. For the CDR3, the DNA is TGTGCCAGCAGTTACTCGAACGGGGCCAAAAACATTCAGTACTTC.

This chain connects TRBV7-9 to TRBJ1-5; D gene uncertain. CDR1 SEHNR and CDR2 FQNEAQ come from the germline V gene (reference sequence). The CDR3 totals 13 residues. Trimming left V 5 bases short and J 5 bases short, with 10 bases between. The CDR3 here is CASSPSGDQPQHF. The CDR3, as DNA: TGTGCCAGCAGCCCTTCCGGGGATCAGCCCCAGCATTTT. The complete variable domain, with remaining parts taken from reference TRBV7-9 and TRBJ1-5, reads DTGVSQNPRHKITKRGQNVTFRCDPISEHNRLYWYRQTLGQGPEFLTYFQNEAQLEKSRLLSDRFSAERPKGSFSTLEIQRTEQGDSAMYLCASSPSGDQPQHFGDGTRLSIL.

The chain combines TRBV9 with TRBJ2-2; TRBD2 is a possible D gene (6 bases). This CDR3 spans 16 amino acids. The V gene lost 0 bases and the J gene lost 6 bases, with 15 bases spanning the gap. Per germline, CDR1 SGDLS and CDR2 YYNGEE. The CDR3 DNA reads TGTGCCAGCAGCGTAGTGCGGGGATGGGGCTCCGGGGAGCTGTTTTTT. It is translated as CASSVVRGWGSGELFF.

V usage is TRBV7-2 and J usage is TRBJ2-5; TRBD1 matches 7 bases. The J segment lost 2 bases and the V segment lost 1 base, leaving 7 bases of the junction unmatched. CDR1 and CDR2 from the germline V gene are SGHTA and FQGNSA. This CDR3 is built from 16 residues. CDR3 amino acids: CASSLVGTEIQETQYF. DNA of the CDR3: TGTGCCAGCAGCTTAGTTGGGACAGAGATACAAGAGACCCAGTACTTC.

With respect to this clone: Within the sample, other DNA sequences also encode this same CDR3. The chain joins TRBV19 to TRBJ1-5, with a weak D call TRBD1 (5 bases). The CDR3 has 12 residues. CDR1 is LNHDA and CDR2 is SQIVND in the germline V gene (reference sequence). Trimming left V 8 bases short and J 4 bases short, with 9 bases between. CDR3: CASEQGNQPQHF. The DNA of the CDR3 is TGTGCCAGTGAGCAGGGAAATCAGCCCCAGCATTTT. Drawing the rest from reference TRBV19 and TRBJ1-5, the complete variable domain is DGGITQSPKYLFRKEGQNVTLSCEQNLNHDAMYWYRQDPGQGLRLIYYSQIVNDFQKGDIAEGYSVSREKKESFPLTVTSAQKNPTAFYLCASEQGNQPQHFGDGTRLSIL.

The chain is built from TRBV6-5 and TRBJ1-1; 11 positions agree with TRBD1. The CDR3 runs 15 residues. Germline loops: CDR1 MNHEY, CDR2 SVGAGI. J lost 5 bases, V lost 2 bases, and 4 bases had no gene match. CDR3 region: CASSYHGTGGTEAFF. The CDR3 DNA is TGTGCCAGCAGTTACCATGGGACAGGGGGGACTGAAGCTTTCTTT.

This chain connects TRBV28 to TRBJ2-3, with 7 bases that match TRBD1. CDR1 and CDR2 from the germline V gene are MDHEN and SYDVKM. J was trimmed by 5 bases and V by 3 bases; bases with no gene match: 8. The CDR3 loop spans 15 amino acids. CDR3 region: CASSLERGRIDTQYF. CDR3 bases: TGTGCCAGCAGTTTGGAGAGGGGGCGCATAGATACGCAGTATTTT.

The chain recombines TRBV5-1 with TRBJ1-1, with TRBD1 identical over 7 bases. The CDR3 has 16 residues. CDR1 is SGHRS, CDR2 YFSETQ, per germline. J was trimmed by 0 bases and V by 0 bases; bases with no gene match: 5. The CDR3 reads CASSLVRDRMNTEAFF. CDR3 DNA: TGCGCCAGCAGCTTGGTACGGGACAGAATGAACACTGAAGCTTTCTTT.

This chain joins TRBV27 and TRBJ2-4; 10 bases map to TRBD2. CDR1 MNHEY and CDR2 SMNVEV come from the germline V gene (reference sequence). V lost 6 bases, J lost 5 bases, and 13 bases stayed unmatched. The CDR3 spans 17 residues. The CDR3 DNA sequence: TGTGCCAGCAGCCAGAGGGGGCTAGCGGGGGCCCAAAACATTCAGTACTTC. The encoded protein is CASSQRGLAGAQNIQYF.

The chain links TRBV6-6 to TRBJ1-1; D not certain. CDR1 MNHNY and CDR2 SVGAGI come from the germline V gene (reference sequence). Trimming took 2 bases from V and 3 from J, leaving 10 bases between them. This CDR3 comprises 14 residues. The CDR3 loop is CASSYDRKYTEAFF. CDR3 coding DNA: TGTGCCAGCAGTTACGATCGAAAATACACTGAAGCTTTCTTT.

The V and J genes are TRBV11-2 and TRBJ2-1, with 9 bases fitting TRBD1. Germline-derived CDR1 and CDR2 are SGHAT and FQNNGV. V shed 4 bases, J shed 8 bases, and the junction held 12 bases outside the gene matches. This CDR3 comprises 16 residues. For the CDR3, the DNA is TGTGCCAGCAGCTCCCCCCGGGACAGGGAAGGCTATGAGCAGTTCTTC. It is translated as CASSSPRDREGYEQFF. Together with reference TRBV11-2 and TRBJ2-1, the CDR3 gives the full variable domain: EAGVAQSPRYKIIEKRQSVAFWCNPISGHATLYWYQQILGQGPKLLIQFQNNGVVDDSQLPKDRFSAERLKGVDSTLKIQPAKLEDSAVYLCASSSPRDREGYEQFFGPGTRLTVL.

The gene calls are TRBV19 and TRBJ1-1, with D unclear. CDR1 and CDR2 from the germline V gene are LNHDA and SQIVND (reference sequence). The V end lost 10 bases, the J end lost 1 base, and 10 bases lay between the germline ends. The CDR3 is made up of 12 amino acids. The CDR3 protein is CATRRKNTEAFF. Written as DNA, the CDR3 is TGTGCCACCAGGAGAAAGAACACTGAAGCTTTCTTT.

As DNA, the CDR3 is TGTGCCACCTCCCGGGGGTATTTGACCTACGAGCAGTACTTC. This gives the protein CATSRGYLTYEQYF. The chain employs TRBV27 and TRBJ2-7, with a possible D match to TRBD2 (6 bases). The germline V and J ends were trimmed by 10 bases and 2 bases, with 18 bases remaining between them. This CDR3 is built from 14 residues. Germline V gene lookup returns CDR1 MNHEY and CDR2 SMNVEV (reference sequence).

V is TRBV12-5 and J is TRBJ1-1; D remains ambiguous. The CDR3 sequence is 17 residues long. From germline, CDR1 is LGHNT and CDR2 FRNRAP. V was shortened by 3 bases and J by 1 base, with 18 bases between the two germline ends. The CDR3 loop is CASGFLASERKNTEAFF. CDR3 coding DNA: TGTGCTAGTGGTTTCCTCGCGTCGGAGCGGAAGAACACTGAAGCTTTCTTT.

In DNA, the CDR3 is TGTGCCAGCAGCTCAGAGATGGCGGGAGAGACCCAGTACTTC. This codes for CASSSEMAGETQYF. The J gene is TRBJ2-5, the V gene TRBV5-6; D might be TRBD2 (5 bases). The CDR3 has 14 amino acids. The V gene lost 3 bases and the J gene lost 4 bases, with 13 bases spanning the gap. Germline loops: CDR1 SGHDT, CDR2 YYEEEE. Combining the CDR3 with reference TRBV5-6 and TRBJ2-5 gives the whole variable domain DAGVTQSPTHLIKTRGQQVTLRCSPKSGHDTVSWYQQALGQGPQFIFQYYEEEERQRGNFPDRFSGHQFPNYSSELNVNALLLGDSALYLCASSSEMAGETQYFGPGTRLLVL.

CDR3 nucleotides: TGTGCCAGCAGCGGGCTAGCGGGGGGGATCAGCACAGATACGCAGTATTTT. Its protein product is CASSGLAGGISTDTQYF. V is TRBV5-4 and J is TRBJ2-3; TRBD2 aligns across 12 bases. The CDR3 is 17 residues long. The V gene end was trimmed by 4 bases and the J gene end by 0 bases; junction bases not matched to a gene: 6. CDR1 and CDR2 (germline): SGHNT, YYREEE (reference sequence).

The chain couples TRBV11-1 to TRBJ2-3; D is possibly TRBD2 (6 bases). CDR1 is SGHAT and CDR2 is FQDESV in the germline V gene (reference sequence). CDR3 length: 16 amino acids. The V and J ends lost 2 bases and 0 bases respectively, with 12 bases between them. CDR3 in amino acids: CASSLRRGTSTDTQYF. The CDR3 DNA sequence: TGTGCCAGCAGCTTAAGGAGGGGAACTAGCACAGATACGCAGTATTTT.

The V gene is TRBV6-5, the J gene TRBJ1-2; TRBD1 is a possible D gene (6 bases). The ends were cut back, 1 base at V and 2 bases at J, with 11 bases in the middle. The CDR3 is 15 amino acids. Germline assignment: CDR1 MNHEY and CDR2 SVGAGI. The CDR3 sequence: CASSYFHTGNYGYTF. As DNA, the CDR3 is TGTGCCAGCAGTTACTTTCACACAGGGAACTATGGCTACACCTTC.

This clone has only a few counts. The rearrangement uses TRBV14 and TRBJ1-1; no definite D call. Trimming removed 5 bases from V and 0 bases from J, with 10 bases in between. The CDR3 loop spans 14 amino acids. The V gene's germline CDR1 is SGHDN and CDR2 FVKESK. The CDR3 region is CASSIRRLNTEAFF. As DNA, the CDR3 is TGTGCCAGCAGCATTCGTCGGCTGAACACTGAAGCTTTCTTT.

This clone occurred once. The chain joins TRBV6-5 to TRBJ1-5, with D uncertain. The V gene lost 0 bases and the J gene lost 3 bases, with 3 bases spanning the gap. The CDR3 has 13 residues. Looked up from germline, CDR1 is MNHEY and CDR2 is SVGAGI. CDR3 sequence: CASSYSTNQPQHF. For the CDR3, the DNA is TGTGCCAGCAGTTACTCGACCAATCAGCCCCAGCATTTT.